These T cell receptor beta chains were read from a single sample in a study of blood T cells in healthy people across ages. MiXCR, run by TCRdb on the 5' RACE reads, gives a single entry per CDR3 protein. In the table there are about 640,000 distinct CDR3 sequences, under 30% of which are singletons. The sequencing input was blood. Every receptor here comes from an elderly woman in good health. Both conserved end residues are part of each CDR3. A D gene is named only where the DNA matches it firmly. A clone size is listed for some rows: how often the clone was seen (once, few, many), or a class if it is expanded.

V gene,J gene,D gene,clone size,CDR3 DNA,CDR3 protein
TRBV12-3/TRBV12-4,TRBJ2-1,TRBD2,many,TGTGCCAGCAGTTTGAGCGGGGGGGTCAATGAGCAGTTCTTC,CASSLSGGVNEQFF
TRBV5-1,TRBJ2-1,TRBD2,many,TGCGCCAGCAGCTTGACTAGCGGGGCCGGCAATGAGCAGTTCTTC,CASSLTSGAGNEQFF
TRBV7-2,TRBJ2-7,TRBD1,NA,TGTGCCGGCAGCTCACAGGGGGCCAACGAGCAGTACTTC,CAGSSQGANEQYF
TRBV2,TRBJ1-2,TRBD1,NA,TGTGCCAGCACAGGGCAGGGGGCGGACGGCTACACCTTC,CASTGQGADGYTF
TRBV3-1,TRBJ2-5,NA,many,TGTGCCAGCAGCCCCCTGGGGACTCGGGAGACCCAGTACTTC,CASSPLGTRETQYF
TRBV7-3,TRBJ2-2,TRBD2,NA,TGTGCCAGCAGCCTCGTGGGGGGGGACACCGGGGAGCTGTTTTTT,CASSLVGGDTGELFF
TRBV7-2,TRBJ1-1,NA,many,TGTGCCAGCAGCCTCTCGGATTACACTGAAGCTTTCTTT,CASSLSDYTEAFF
TRBV4-2,TRBJ2-7,TRBD1,NA,TGTGCCAGCAGCCAAGGACAGGGGATCCTATACGAGCAGTACTTC,CASSQGQGILYEQYF
TRBV12-3/TRBV12-4,TRBJ1-1,NA,few,TGTGCCAGCAGTTTAGGCCAGCCGGGGACTGAAGCTTTCTTT,CASSLGQPGTEAFF
TRBV28,TRBJ2-7,NA,NA,TGTGCCAGCAGTTTACCCCAGGCTCTCCCGTCCGAGCAGTACTTC,CASSLPQALPSEQYF
TRBV20-1,TRBJ2-3,TRBD2,NA,TGCAGTGCTAGAGGGGAGCGGGGGGGCGTAATAGATACGCAGTATTTT,CSARGERGGVIDTQYF
TRBV29-1,TRBJ2-2,NA,NA,TGCAGTTGCTCAGTGGGGGCCGGGGAGCTGTTTTTT,CSCSVGAGELFF
TRBV12-3/TRBV12-4,TRBJ2-3,NA,many,TGTGCCAGCAGTCCCCGTGCCCTTTTCACAGATACGCAGTATTTT,CASSPRALFTDTQYF
TRBV4-3,TRBJ2-7,NA,many,TGCGCCAGCAGCCAAATCGGGTCCTACGAGCAGTACTTC,CASSQIGSYEQYF
TRBV27,TRBJ2-7,NA,NA,TGTGCCAGCAGTTCCCCCGGGCAGTCACCTTACAATGAGCAGTACTTC,CASSSPGQSPYNEQYF
TRBV12-3/TRBV12-4,TRBJ2-3,NA,few,TGTGCCAGCACCGACGACCGATTGCGCACAGATACGCAGTATTTT,CASTDDRLRTDTQYF
TRBV20-1,TRBJ2-1,TRBD2,many,TGCAGTGCTCGGCCCACAGCGGGGGTCTACAATGAGCAGTTCTTC,CSARPTAGVYNEQFF